Following are 8 T cell receptor beta chains from one sample sequenced in a study of OX40 agonist ivuxolimab in advanced cancers. Assay used: immunoSEQ multiplex PCR; TCRdb lists only in-frame clones, some missing. The table lists approximately 72,000 clones, about four fifths of them singletons. Here the sequenced sample was CD4+ or CD8+ T cells sorted from blood, taken in a trial of the OX40 agonist ivuxolimab. These receptors all stem from an adult with an advanced solid tumor such as melanoma, head and neck, liver or kidney cancer.

The chain has TRBV5-1 and TRBJ1-6, with a possible D match to TRBD1 (6 bases). V was cut by 0 bases and J by 8 bases, with 12 bases left in between. The CDR3 runs 15 residues. Germline V gene data show CDR1 as SGHRS and CDR2 as YFSETQ. The DNA for the CDR3 is TGCGCCAGCAGCTTGGCCGCGGACAGCTATTCACCCCTCCACTTT. Its translation is CASSLAADSYSPLHF.

This sequence joins TRBV7-3 and TRBJ2-1, with D possibly called TRBD1 or TRBD2 (5 bases each). The CDR3 extends over 18 amino acids. Trimming took off 4 bases at V and 10 bases at J, with 29 bases between the two ends. Germline CDR1 and CDR2: SGHTA and FQGTGA. DNA of the CDR3: TGTGCCAGCAGCTCACCTCCCGGGACGAATACTGATTCAAGCGAGCAGTTCTTC. It encodes CASSSPPGTNTDSSEQFF.

This chain uses TRBV19 with TRBJ2-5; D tentatively reads TRBD1 or TRBD2 (7 bases each). The CDR3 length is 16 residues. Germline lookup yields CDR1 LNHDA and CDR2 SQIVND (reference sequence). Trimming removed 3 bases at V and 2 bases at J, with 16 bases between. The CDR3 region is CASSISSQGGQETQYF. Written as DNA, the CDR3 is TGTGCCAGTAGTATTTCCTCCCAGGGGGGGCAAGAGACCCAGTACTTC.

This rearrangement joins TRBV7-9 to TRBJ1-1; no definite D call. V lost 3 bases and J lost 5, with 7 bases in between. Germline V lookup: CDR1 SEHNR, CDR2 FQNEAQ (reference sequence). The CDR3 extends over 12 amino acids. The CDR3: CASSLDPTEAFF. CDR3 DNA sequence: TGTGCCAGCAGCTTGGACCCGACTGAAGCTTTCTTT. Supplemented by reference TRBV7-9 and TRBJ1-1, the full variable domain reads DTGVSQNPRHKITKRGQNVTFRCDPISEHNRLYWYRQTLGQGPEFLTYFQNEAQLEKSRLLSDRFSAERPKGSFSTLEIQRTEQGDSAMYLCASSLDPTEAFFGQGTRLTVV.

This clone was detected only a few times. For the CDR3, the DNA is TGTGCCTGGAGTGTATTTCGTGAAAAACTGTTTTTT. Its protein product is CAWSVFREKLFF. V gene TRBV30 combines with J gene TRBJ1-4; D not resolved. Germline CDR1 is GTSNPN and CDR2 is SVGIG (reference sequence). Between the trimmed V and J ends, which lost 0 bases and 7 bases, there was a span of 6 bases. The CDR3 is 12 amino acids.

The chain joins TRBV7-3 to TRBJ2-5, with TRBD2 as a possible D gene (6 bases). Trimming removed 1 base from V and 4 bases from J, with 10 bases in between. CDR3 size: 14 residues. CDR1 is SGHTA, CDR2 FQGTGA, per germline. As DNA, the CDR3 is TGTGCCAGCAGCTTAAGGCGGGGAGGAGAGACCCAGTACTTC. Its translation is CASSLRRGGETQYF.

The J gene is TRBJ2-1, the V gene TRBV27; 8 bases line up with TRBD2. CDR1 and CDR2 from the germline V gene are MNHEY and SMNVEV (reference sequence). V dropped 5 bases and J dropped 1; count of bases not matched to a gene: 19. CDR3 length equals 20 residues. The CDR3 region is CASSPMTGTRGRRSYNEQFF. The CDR3, as DNA: TGTGCCAGCAGTCCGATGACCGGGACTAGAGGGCGTCGGTCCTACAATGAGCAGTTCTTC.

The chain's CDR3 is CASSSFGKRDRYEQYF. CDR3 in DNA: TGTGCCAGCAGTTCATTCGGGAAGCGGGATCGGTACGAGCAGTACTTC. This chain joins TRBV28 and TRBJ2-7; 7 nucleotides match TRBD2. Trimming took 4 bases from V and 4 from J; bases not matched to a gene: 13. The CDR3 consists of 16 residues. Germline V gene data show CDR1 as MDHEN and CDR2 as SYDVKM.